A selection of T cell receptor beta chains follows, all from one sample in a study of cytomegalovirus exposure and HLA in healthy donors. Libraries were prepared by immunoSEQ multiplex PCR; TCRdb keeps only in-frame clonotypes and omits some of them. The sample has about 110,000 clones, 60% to 80% seen once. The sequenced sample consisted of PBMCs. The receptors stem from a woman aged 40 to 50 in good health and CMV-seropositive. Each CDR3 is given with its conserved first and last residue. A D gene is named only where the DNA matches it firmly. Clone size is shown for a subset of rows, as once, few, many or a class of expanded clone.

j_call d_call v_call clone_size cdr3_aa cdr3_nt
TRBJ2-5 TRBD1 TRBV9 few CASSPGTGGFGETQYF TGTGCCAGCAGCCCGGGGACAGGCGGGTTTGGGGAGACCCAGTACTTC
TRBJ1-5 . TRBV6-1 . CASMDSRYSNQPQHF TGTGCCAGCATGGACAGCCGCTATAGCAATCAGCCCCAGCATTTT
TRBJ1-3 . TRBV28 . CASTVIGSSGNTIYF TGTGCCAGCACCGTGATAGGGAGCTCTGGAAACACCATATATTTT
TRBJ1-2 . TRBV11-3 . CASKHRGFGYTF TGTGCCAGCAAACACCGGGGTTTTGGCTACACCTTC
TRBJ2-1 . TRBV6-1 . CASSEASNEQFF TGTGCCAGCAGTGAAGCCTCCAATGAGCAGTTCTTC
TRBJ1-2 . TRBV5-4 . CASSLKQDGYTF TGTGCCAGCAGCTTGAAACAGGATGGCTACACCTTC
TRBJ2-1 . TRBV19 few CASSDSRAYNEQFF TGTGCCAGTAGCGACAGTAGAGCCTACAATGAGCAGTTCTTC
TRBJ2-7 TRBD2 TRBV2 . CASSSVGVLAGGFDPYEQYF TGTGCCAGCAGTTCTGTTGGCGTTCTAGCGGGAGGATTCGATCCCTACGAGCAGTACTTC
TRBJ1-3 . TRBV11-2 . CASSLRGGNTIYF TGTGCCAGCAGCTTAAGGGGTGGAAACACCATATATTTT
TRBJ2-6 TRBD1 TRBV4-2 . CASSQPGTVLGGANVLTF TGTGCCAGCAGCCAACCCGGGACAGTCCTCGGTGGGGCCAACGTCCTGACTTTC
TRBJ2-6 . TRBV5-6 . CASSWGVSGANVLTF TGTGCCAGCAGCTGGGGGGTATCTGGGGCCAACGTCCTGACTTTC
TRBJ2-1 TRBD1 TRBV4-2 . CASSQEGQGYEQFF TGTGCCAGCAGCCAAGAGGGACAGGGGTATGAGCAGTTCTTC
TRBJ2-5 TRBD1 TRBV5-4 once CASSLGTGRETQYF TGTGCCAGCAGCTTGGGGACAGGGAGGGAGACCCAGTACTTC
TRBJ2-5 . TRBV7-2 . CASSLFRETQYF TGTGCCAGCAGCTTATTCAGAGAGACCCAGTACTTC
TRBJ2-7 . TRBV4-1 . CASSQVPGTYEQYF TGCGCCAGCAGCCAAGTTCCAGGGACCTACGAGCAGTACTTC
TRBJ1-2 . TRBV6-5 . CASSPTENYGYTF TGTGCCAGCAGTCCAACAGAAAACTATGGCTACACCTTC
TRBJ2-3 . TRBV7-9 once CASTQTDTQYF TGTGCCAGCACCCAGACAGATACGCAGTATTTT
TRBJ2-7 . TRBV27 . CASSPQTGSMGYEQYF TGTGCCAGCAGTCCCCAGACCGGGAGTATGGGTTACGAGCAGTACTTC
TRBJ2-6 . TRBV11-2 few CASSLYSGANVLTF TGTGCCAGCAGCTTATACTCTGGGGCCAACGTCCTGACTTTC
TRBJ2-3 . TRBV5-1 . CASSLGDSDTQYF TGCGCCAGCAGCTTGGGGGACTCAGATACGCAGTATTTT
TRBJ2-5 . TRBV6-1 few CASSRGTTYQETQYF TGTGCCAGCAGCCGGGGAACCACGTACCAAGAGACCCAGTACTTC
TRBJ2-7 . TRBV7-8 . CASSLQGMVYEQYF TGTGCCAGCAGCTTACAGGGGATGGTATACGAGCAGTACTTC
TRBJ1-5 . TRBV2 . CASSSDRYQPQHF TGTGCCAGCAGCTCAGACAGGTATCAGCCCCAGCATTTT
TRBJ2-7 . TRBV29-1 few CSVEDWGRYEQYF TGCAGCGTTGAAGATTGGGGGCGGTACGAGCAGTACTTC
TRBJ1-1 . TRBV5-4 . CASSSGQSATEAFF TGTGCCAGCAGTTCTGGACAGAGCGCCACTGAAGCTTTCTTT
TRBJ1-2 . TRBV7-9 once CASSLGQGLSYTF TGTGCCAGCAGCTTAGGGCAGGGACTCAGCTACACCTTC
TRBJ1-4 . TRBV2 . CASSGPVTDATNEKLFF TGTGCCAGCAGTGGGCCGGTGACAGATGCAACTAATGAAAAACTGTTTTTT
TRBJ1-2 . TRBV28 . CASGTSNYGYTF TGTGCCAGCGGGACTTCTAACTATGGCTACACCTTC
TRBJ2-2 . TRBV18 . CASSPGQINTGELFF TGTGCCAGCTCACCGGGCCAGATCAACACCGGGGAGCTGTTTTTT
TRBJ1-6 . TRBV15 . CATSRDYTGVGSPLHF TGTGCCACCAGCAGAGATTACACGGGGGTTGGTTCACCCCTCCACTTT
TRBJ2-5 TRBD2 TRBV6-5 . CASSPGLAGVETQYF TGTGCCAGCAGCCCGGGACTAGCGGGAGTGGAGACCCAGTACTTC
TRBJ2-7 . TRBV5-6 . CASSLLATVHEQYF TGTGCCAGCAGCTTGCTAGCGACGGTCCACGAGCAGTACTTC
TRBJ2-5 . TRBV11-2 . CASSWGSQETQYF TGTGCCAGCAGCTGGGGCAGCCAAGAGACCCAGTACTTC
TRBJ2-1 . TRBV7-3 . CASGIANNEQFF TGTGCCAGCGGGATAGCGAACAATGAGCAGTTCTTC
TRBJ2-7 TRBD2 TRBV27 . CASSSWTSGSSTGEQYF TGTGCCAGCAGTTCCTGGACTAGCGGGAGTTCTACGGGCGAGCAGTACTTC
TRBJ2-7 TRBD2 TRBV6-6 . CASSWTSGGVEQYF TGTGCCAGCAGCTGGACTAGCGGGGGAGTCGAGCAGTACTTC
TRBJ2-3 TRBD2 TRBV4-1 . CASSRPGLAGAPDTQYF TGCGCCAGCAGCCGCCCGGGACTAGCGGGGGCCCCAGATACGCAGTATTTT
TRBJ1-5 TRBD1 TRBV6-6 . CASRPTGGNQPQHF TGTGCCAGCAGACCGACAGGGGGCAATCAGCCCCAGCATTTT
TRBJ2-2 TRBD1 TRBV5-1 . CASSSDRVIPGELFF TGCGCCAGCAGCTCGGACAGGGTGATTCCCGGGGAGCTGTTTTTT
TRBJ2-1 TRBD2 TRBV14 . CASSQGVAGGLGFF TGTGCCAGCAGCCAAGGGGTAGCGGGAGGGCTAGGTTTCTTC
TRBJ2-3 TRBD2 TRBV5-6 . CASSWTSGSLRVTDTQYF TGTGCCAGCAGCTGGACTAGCGGGAGCTTGCGGGTCACAGATACGCAGTATTTT
TRBJ1-2 . TRBV28 . CASTPGQSYGYTF TGTGCCAGCACCCCTGGACAGTCCTATGGCTACACCTTC
TRBJ1-2 TRBD1 TRBV19 . CASLRTGPWKDGYTF TGTGCCAGTCTTAGGACAGGGCCGTGGAAGGATGGCTACACCTTC
TRBJ2-6 . TRBV28 . CASSLVETGFSGANVLTF TGTGCCAGCAGTTTAGTCGAAACCGGTTTTTCTGGGGCCAACGTCCTGACTTTC
TRBJ2-1 . TRBV7-9 . CASSHGGSYNEQFF TGTGCCAGCAGCCACGGGGGCTCCTACAATGAGCAGTTCTTC
TRBJ2-7 . TRBV18 . CASSPSPGERRYEQYF TGTGCCAGCTCACCAAGCCCGGGGGAGAGACGCTACGAGCAGTACTTC